Each of the 20 T cell receptor beta chains below was sequenced from the same sample in a study of blood T cell repertoires in COVID-19. Data came from immunoSEQ multiplex PCR; TCRdb stores just in-frame clones and leaves some out. The table records 300,000 to 450,000 clones, over 75% of them present only once. The sequencing sample was made of PBMCs or T cells enriched from blood (not recorded which). The receptors shown here come from a man aged 30 to 45 who had recovered from COVID-19.

The gene calls are TRBV6-5 and TRBJ1-5, with a weak D call TRBD1 (5 bases). Trimming pared 0 bases from V and 2 bases from J, leaving 8 bases between. CDR1 and CDR2 from the germline V gene are MNHEY and SVGAGI. The length of the CDR3 is 15 residues. In DNA, the CDR3 is TGTGCCAGCAGTTACTCTTGGGGCGGCAATCAGCCCCAGCATTTT. Its translation is CASSYSWGGNQPQHF.

The DNA of the CDR3 is TGTGCCAGCACCTCCCGGGGGGACGTTAGCACAGATACGCAGTATTTT. It yields the protein CASTSRGDVSTDTQYF. V is TRBV25-1 and J is TRBJ2-3, with TRBD2 matching 7 bases. The CDR3 is made up of 16 amino acids. Germline V gene sequence: CDR1 MGHDK, CDR2 SYGVNS. J lost 0 bases, V lost 7 bases, and 10 bases had no gene match.

V is TRBV2 and J is TRBJ2-2, with TRBD2 matching 15 bases. From germline, CDR1 is SNHLY and CDR2 FYNNEI. The CDR3 is made up of 17 amino acids. The ends lost 5 bases at V and 7 bases at J; junction bases unmatched: 8. The CDR3 reads CASSLGTSGGQSGELFF. In nucleotides, the CDR3 is TGTGCCAGCAGTCTGGGGACTAGCGGGGGGCAAAGCGGGGAGCTGTTTTTT.

The V and J genes are TRBV10-3 and TRBJ1-5; D ambiguous. Between the trimmed V and J ends, which lost 4 bases and 10 bases, there was a span of 14 bases. Germline V gene lookup returns CDR1 ENHRY and CDR2 SYGVKD. The CDR3 sequence is 13 residues long. This chain's CDR3 is CAISGRAGVPQHF. The CDR3, as DNA: TGTGCCATCAGTGGAAGGGCCGGGGTACCCCAGCATTTT.

The chain recombines TRBV6-1 with TRBJ1-5, with a weak D call TRBD1 (5 bases). The CDR3 length is 14 residues. V shed 2 bases and J shed 3 bases, with 8 bases lying between them. CDR1 is MNHNS, CDR2 SASEGT, per germline. The CDR3 here is CASSERGYNQPQHF. The CDR3 nucleotides are TGTGCCAGCAGTGAACGGGGGTACAATCAGCCCCAGCATTTT.

In this sample, this clone turned up once. The V call is TRBV7-9, the J call TRBJ1-5; 9 nucleotides match TRBD1. Germline-derived CDR1 and CDR2 are SEHNR and FQNEAQ (reference sequence). V lost 5 bases, J lost 4 bases, and 6 bases stayed unmatched. This CDR3 is built from 15 residues. The CDR3: CASSNTGTGNQPQHF. The CDR3 region has the DNA TGTGCCAGCAGCAATACCGGGACAGGGAATCAGCCCCAGCATTTT.

V and J are TRBV9 and TRBJ1-1, with TRBD1 identical over 10 bases. Germline V gene sequence: CDR1 SGDLS, CDR2 YYNGEE. This CDR3 has 16 amino acids. The trim removed 3 bases at V and 6 bases at J, leaving 11 bases unmatched. The CDR3 nucleotides read TGTGCCAGCAGCGCCCGGACAGGGGGACGAAACTCTGAAGCTTTCTTT. It is translated as CASSARTGGRNSEAFF.

This chain uses TRBV4-3 with TRBJ1-2; 7 bases fit TRBD1. The CDR3 extends over 16 amino acids. V shed 1 base, J shed 7 bases, and the junction held 12 bases outside the gene matches. CDR1 is LGHNA, CDR2 YSLEER, per germline. CDR3 DNA sequence: TGCGCCAGCAGCCAAGGAGGGGGCAGGGGAAATCTTGGCTACACCTTC. Translating it yields CASSQGGGRGNLGYTF.

The rearrangement joins TRBV9 to TRBJ1-1, with 7 bases identical to TRBD1. V was pared by 4 bases and J by 2 bases, with 11 bases of the junction left unmatched. CDR1 and CDR2 from the germline V gene are SGDLS and YYNGEE. CDR3 size: 16 residues. CDR3 residues: CASSRSPTGINTEAFF. CDR3 in DNA: TGTGCCAGCAGCCGTTCACCGACAGGGATAAACACTGAAGCTTTCTTT.

The rearrangement joins TRBV10-3 to TRBJ1-1, with 7 bases identical to TRBD1. The CDR3 totals 15 residues. V lost 2 bases to trimming and J lost 0 bases; unmatched junction nucleotides: 3. Germline CDR1 ENHRY, CDR2 SYGVKD. CDR3 residues: CAISEGGTVNTEAFF. The CDR3, as DNA: TGTGCCATCAGTGAGGGTGGGACAGTGAACACTGAAGCTTTCTTT.

The chain uses TRBV14 and TRBJ2-3; D is perhaps TRBD1 (5 bases). Trimming removed 1 base from V and 1 base from J, with 12 bases in between. Germline CDR1 reads SGHDN; CDR2 reads FVKESK. The CDR3 runs 16 residues. The DNA of the CDR3 is TGTGCCAGCAGCCAAGCCTCAGGGTTCCGCACAGATACGCAGTATTTT. It translates to CASSQASGFRTDTQYF.

The CDR3 loop reads CASSLEPVQETQYF. CDR3 DNA sequence: TGTGCCAGCAGCTTAGAACCAGTCCAAGAGACCCAGTACTTC. This chain links TRBV11-2 with TRBJ2-5, with D unresolved. Germline CDR1 reads SGHAT; CDR2 reads FQNNGV. V was trimmed by 0 bases and J by 1 base, leaving 6 bases between them. The CDR3 totals 14 residues. The full variable domain, with the rest looked up from reference TRBV11-2 and TRBJ2-5, is EAGVAQSPRYKIIEKRQSVAFWCNPISGHATLYWYQQILGQGPKLLIQFQNNGVVDDSQLPKDRFSAERLKGVDSTLKIQPAKLEDSAVYLCASSLEPVQETQYFGPGTRLLVL.

This clone was seen only a few times. The CDR3 DNA reads as TGTGCCAGCAGCCCGCGGAGGGGAAGCTCCTACGAGCAGTACTTC. As protein: CASSPRRGSSYEQYF. The J gene is TRBJ2-7, the V gene TRBV5-6; D might be TRBD2 (6 bases). The CDR3 is 15 amino acids. V lost 4 bases and J 0 bases, leaving 14 bases between the germline ends. CDR1 and CDR2 from the germline V gene are SGHDT and YYEEEE.

This sequence joins TRBV27 and TRBJ1-4, with D perhaps matching TRBD1 (5 bases). The CDR3 has 14 amino acids. Trimming left V 3 bases short and J 7 bases short, with 12 bases between. CDR1 is MNHEY and CDR2 is SMNVEV in the germline V gene (reference sequence). CDR3 sequence reads: CASSFSGLLEKLFF. As DNA, the CDR3 is TGTGCCAGCAGTTTTTCAGGGCTCCTTGAAAAACTGTTTTTT.

This clone came up a few times. The chain recombines TRBV9 with TRBJ2-2; D is uncertain. V was shortened by 0 bases and J by 0 bases, with 6 bases between the two germline ends. This CDR3 spans 15 amino acids. Germline V gene sequence: CDR1 SGDLS, CDR2 YYNGEE. CDR3 coding DNA: TGTGCCAGCAGCGTAGACAGAGCGAACACCGGGGAGCTGTTTTTT. Translated: CASSVDRANTGELFF. The variable domain in full, completed from reference TRBV9 and TRBJ2-2, reads DSGVTQTPKHLITATGQRVTLRCSPRSGDLSVYWYQQSLDQGLQFLIQYYNGEERAKGNILERFSAQQFPDLHSELNLSSLELGDSALYFCASSVDRANTGELFFGEGSRLTVL.

This clone has a handful of counts. Other nucleotide sequences in the sample specify the same CDR3. The V gene is TRBV7-9, the J gene TRBJ2-3; the D is unclear. The CDR3 is made up of 12 amino acids. Germline loops: CDR1 SEHNR, CDR2 FQNEAQ (reference sequence). Trimming pared 5 bases from V and 4 bases from J, leaving 7 bases between. The CDR3 reads CASSPPADTQYF. In nucleotides, the CDR3 is TGTGCCAGCAGCCCGCCAGCAGATACGCAGTATTTT.

The chain couples TRBV11-3 to TRBJ2-2, with 12 positions matching TRBD1. Unmatched junction bases numbered 7, after V lost 1 base and J lost 7 bases. This CDR3 spans 17 amino acids. Germline assignment: CDR1 SGHNT and CDR2 YENEEA. CDR3 residues: CASSLGDRGLLNGELFF. The CDR3 nucleotides are TGTGCCAGCAGCTTAGGGGACAGGGGGCTTCTGAACGGGGAGCTGTTTTTT.

This clone came up once. The chain combines TRBV6-6 with TRBJ1-5, with 11 positions matching TRBD1. In germline, CDR1 is MNHNY, CDR2 SVGAGI (reference sequence). The CDR3 sequence is 15 residues long. V lost 5 bases, J lost 5 bases, and 5 bases stayed unmatched. In DNA form, the CDR3 reads TGTGCCAGCAGTCCGGGGACAGGGGGACATCAGCCCCAGCATTTT. Translated, it gives CASSPGTGGHQPQHF.

This chain uses TRBV10-3 with TRBJ1-1; 7 bases align to TRBD1. The length of the CDR3 is 13 residues. Germline V gene data show CDR1 as ENHRY and CDR2 as SYGVKD. The J segment lost 7 bases and the V segment lost 5 bases, leaving 7 bases of the junction unmatched. CDR3 bases: TGTGCCATCAGTAATCGAGGACAGGATGAAGCTTTCTTT. Translation: CAISNRGQDEAFF.

This clone is a singleton in its sample. V usage is TRBV9 and J usage is TRBJ2-1; the match to TRBD1 covers 8 bases. CDR1 is SGDLS, CDR2 YYNGEE, per germline. The CDR3 consists of 17 residues. The J segment lost 3 bases and the V segment lost 1 base, leaving 9 bases of the junction unmatched. The CDR3 reads CASSVSHGTGFYNEQFF. Written as DNA, the CDR3 is TGTGCCAGCAGCGTATCTCATGGGACAGGATTCTACAATGAGCAGTTCTTC.